This T cell receptor (beta chain) was retrieved from a study of tumor-infiltrating lymphocytes in primary liver carcinoma. Study as a whole: Samples returned roughly 3.65 to 7.5 million productive TCRbeta reads, a yield that was similar across tissue types.

Using a constant-region primer together with ProtoScript II reverse transcriptase, TCR beta cDNA was made from about 500 ng of total RNA. Amplification in three nested multiplex PCR rounds with slightly modified ARM-PCR gave rise to TCR beta libraries. The opening two PCR rounds, 10 cycles each, paired TRBV1-TRBV30 forward primers with a C-beta reverse primer. TCRdb reprocessed the multiplex PCR reads with MiXCR, giving one entry per CDR3 protein. The repertoire holds 85,000 to 100,000 distinct CDR3 sequences, 55% to 75% seen once, with around 25% in the top ten. In this sample, this clonotype turned up once. No antigen is known for it. Germline CDR1 is SGHAT and CDR2 is FQNNGV. The CDR3 is 13 residues long. Broader study findings: The study found a significantly higher top-250-clone fraction in tumors than in blood (p = 0.039).

Co-extraction of both nucleic acids (RNA and DNA) used 20-30 mg of unsorted bulk tissue. All patients had surgically resected primary liver carcinoma. Patients in the cohort were treatment-naive and living with chronic HBV infection. The receptor was derived from a man aged 35-49 years with primary liver carcinoma and hepatitis B virus infection. The genes are TRBV11-2 and TRBJ1-1; D ambiguous. Sequenced input: tumor-adjacent normal liver tissue. As DNA, the CDR3 is TGTACCGGCAGCCCCAGTTCGGTGGCCGAAGCTTTCTTT. Residues: CTGSPSSVAEAFF.